The rows below give T cell receptor beta chains drawn from one sample of a study of T cell changes during pregnancy in multiple sclerosis. The protocol was immunoSEQ multiplex PCR, while the TCRdb copy is restricted to in-frame clones and leaves out a portion. The sample lists tens of thousands of clones, approximately 90% occurring once. The sample consisted of peripheral blood, taken in the first trimester of pregnancy. The receptors originated from a female donor in good health, enrolled as a control in a pregnancy study. CDR3s include the opening cysteine and the closing phenylalanine or tryptophan. D genes are given only for firm matches. Not all rows give a size; the values are once, few, many and, for expanded clones, a class.

j_gene: TRBJ2-3; abundance: .; v_gene: TRBV28; d_gene: TRBD2; CDR3aa: CASSSPFPKRGGQDTQYF; CDR3nt: TGTGCCAGCAGTTCCCCTTTCCCGAAGCGGGGGGGCCAGGATACGCAGTATTTT
j_gene: TRBJ1-1; abundance: .; v_gene: TRBV10-2; d_gene: .; CDR3aa: CASSVSVHTEAFF; CDR3nt: TGCGCCAGCAGTGTATCGGTCCACACTGAAGCTTTCTTT
j_gene: TRBJ1-1; abundance: .; v_gene: TRBV10-3; d_gene: .; CDR3aa: CAIRSQSDTEAFF; CDR3nt: TGTGCCATCAGGTCACAGTCGGACACTGAAGCTTTCTTT
j_gene: TRBJ1-6; abundance: .; v_gene: TRBV18; d_gene: .; CDR3aa: CASSPESDSPLHF; CDR3nt: TGTGCCAGCTCACCCGAGTCGGATTCACCCCTCCACTTT
j_gene: TRBJ2-2; abundance: .; v_gene: TRBV30; d_gene: .; CDR3aa: CAWRGGTFTGELFF; CDR3nt: TGTGCCTGGAGAGGGGGAACTTTCACCGGGGAGCTGTTTTTT
j_gene: TRBJ2-3; abundance: once; v_gene: TRBV15; d_gene: TRBD2; CDR3aa: CATGAGGNADTQYF; CDR3nt: TGTGCCACCGGAGCGGGGGGGAACGCAGATACGCAGTATTTT
j_gene: TRBJ1-2; abundance: .; v_gene: TRBV19; d_gene: TRBD1; CDR3aa: CASSIWSGGSVDGYTF; CDR3nt: TGTGCCAGTAGTATATGGTCAGGGGGCAGTGTGGATGGCTACACCTTC
j_gene: TRBJ2-7; abundance: once; v_gene: TRBV4-3; d_gene: TRBD2; CDR3aa: CASSQSTSGGYEQYF; CDR3nt: TGCGCCAGCAGCCAGTCGACTAGCGGGGGGTACGAGCAGTACTTC
j_gene: TRBJ1-4; abundance: few; v_gene: TRBV2; d_gene: TRBD1; CDR3aa: CASRGDRTEKLFF; CDR3nt: TGTGCCAGCCGAGGGGACAGGACTGAAAAACTGTTTTTT
j_gene: TRBJ1-2; abundance: once; v_gene: TRBV7-2; d_gene: TRBD1; CDR3aa: CASSPGQGWSLGDGYTF; CDR3nt: TGTGCCAGCAGCCCAGGACAGGGGTGGTCCCTAGGGGATGGCTACACCTTC
j_gene: TRBJ2-7; abundance: .; v_gene: TRBV7-2; d_gene: .; CDR3aa: CASSFDSSHEQYF; CDR3nt: TGTGCCAGCAGCTTCGACAGTAGCCACGAGCAGTACTTC
j_gene: TRBJ2-5; abundance: few; v_gene: TRBV4-1; d_gene: TRBD1; CDR3aa: CASSLYPPGQNQETQYF; CDR3nt: TGCGCCAGCAGCCTTTACCCGCCGGGACAGAACCAAGAGACCCAGTACTTC
j_gene: TRBJ2-7; abundance: .; v_gene: TRBV5-4; d_gene: TRBD2; CDR3aa: CASSLVRLAGNSYEQYF; CDR3nt: TGTGCCAGCAGCTTGGTCCGACTAGCGGGGAACTCCTACGAGCAGTACTTC
j_gene: TRBJ2-3; abundance: .; v_gene: TRBV7-8; d_gene: TRBD2; CDR3aa: CASTASSGASTDTQYF; CDR3nt: TGTGCCAGCACCGCCTCTAGCGGTGCTAGCACAGATACGCAGTATTTT
j_gene: TRBJ2-1; abundance: .; v_gene: TRBV2; d_gene: .; CDR3aa: CASSPGQKGQFF; CDR3nt: TGTGCCAGCAGTCCGGGACAAAAAGGGCAGTTCTTC
j_gene: TRBJ1-5; abundance: .; v_gene: TRBV6-1; d_gene: .; CDR3aa: CASSEIAGGYQPQHF; CDR3nt: TGTGCCAGCAGTGAAATCGCTGGAGGTTATCAGCCCCAGCATTTT
j_gene: TRBJ1-1; abundance: .; v_gene: TRBV20-1; d_gene: .; CDR3aa: CSAYRDTEAFF; CDR3nt: TGCAGTGCCTACAGGGATACTGAAGCTTTCTTT
j_gene: TRBJ1-2; abundance: .; v_gene: TRBV4-3; d_gene: .; CDR3aa: CASSQDLLGGRHYGYTF; CDR3nt: TGCGCCAGCAGCCAAGACCTTCTGGGCGGGAGACACTATGGCTACACCTTC
j_gene: TRBJ1-2; abundance: .; v_gene: TRBV4-1; d_gene: .; CDR3aa: CASSRGHDYGYTF; CDR3nt: TGCGCCAGCAGCCGGGGACACGACTATGGCTACACCTTC
j_gene: TRBJ2-6; abundance: .; v_gene: TRBV4-3; d_gene: .; CDR3aa: CASSHRTESSGANVLTF; CDR3nt: TGCGCCAGCAGCCATCGGACAGAAAGCTCTGGGGCCAACGTCCTGACTTTC
j_gene: TRBJ1-2; abundance: .; v_gene: TRBV18; d_gene: TRBD1; CDR3aa: CASSPMGQGGFYTF; CDR3nt: TGTGCCAGCTCACCAATGGGACAGGGAGGTTTCTACACCTTC
j_gene: TRBJ1-4; abundance: .; v_gene: TRBV4-2; d_gene: .; CDR3aa: CASSQEGGRAEKLFF; CDR3nt: TGTGCCAGCAGCCAAGAGGGAGGGCGGGCTGAAAAACTGTTTTTT
j_gene: TRBJ2-3; abundance: .; v_gene: TRBV6-1; d_gene: .; CDR3aa: CASSAESTSTDTQYF; CDR3nt: TGTGCCAGCAGTGCAGAGTCGACTAGCACAGATACGCAGTATTTT
j_gene: TRBJ2-7; abundance: .; v_gene: TRBV9; d_gene: .; CDR3aa: CASLEFLLDEQYF; CDR3nt: TGTGCCAGCCTCGAGTTTCTCCTAGACGAGCAGTACTTC
j_gene: TRBJ1-2; abundance: .; v_gene: TRBV5-6; d_gene: .; CDR3aa: CASSSGGGGYTF; CDR3nt: TGTGCCAGCAGCTCGGGGGGGGGCGGCTACACCTTC
j_gene: TRBJ2-1; abundance: .; v_gene: TRBV4-1; d_gene: .; CDR3aa: CASSHGGEQFF; CDR3nt: TGCGCCAGCAGCCACGGCGGTGAGCAGTTCTTC
j_gene: TRBJ1-5; abundance: .; v_gene: TRBV28; d_gene: TRBD1; CDR3aa: CASRPQGFRNQPQHF; CDR3nt: TGTGCCAGCAGACCACAGGGGTTTCGCAATCAGCCCCAGCATTTT
j_gene: TRBJ1-3; abundance: .; v_gene: TRBV4-3; d_gene: .; CDR3aa: CASSQQWRSGNTIYF; CDR3nt: TGCGCCAGCAGCCAACAGTGGAGGTCTGGAAACACCATATATTTT
j_gene: TRBJ1-1; abundance: .; v_gene: TRBV27; d_gene: TRBD1; CDR3aa: CASRGQGAGPLNTEAFF; CDR3nt: TGTGCCAGCAGGGGACAGGGGGCCGGGCCCCTTAACACTGAAGCTTTCTTT
j_gene: TRBJ2-1; abundance: .; v_gene: TRBV29-1; d_gene: TRBD1; CDR3aa: CSSTDRVFDEQFF; CDR3nt: TGCAGCTCCACGGACAGGGTTTTCGATGAGCAGTTCTTC
j_gene: TRBJ2-2; abundance: .; v_gene: TRBV19; d_gene: .; CDR3aa: CASSIGRSNTGELFF; CDR3nt: TGTGCCAGTAGTATTGGCAGATCGAACACCGGGGAGCTGTTTTTT
j_gene: TRBJ2-1; abundance: few; v_gene: TRBV7-7; d_gene: .; CDR3aa: CASSLRSGDNNEQFF; CDR3nt: TGTGCTAGCAGCTTACGGAGCGGAGATAACAATGAGCAGTTCTTC
j_gene: TRBJ2-3; abundance: .; v_gene: TRBV9; d_gene: TRBD2; CDR3aa: CASSAGLAPYTDTQYF; CDR3nt: TGTGCCAGCAGCGCGGGACTAGCACCTTACACAGATACGCAGTATTTT
j_gene: TRBJ2-7; abundance: .; v_gene: TRBV18; d_gene: TRBD1; CDR3aa: CASSPGQFSYEQYF; CDR3nt: TGTGCCAGCTCACCGGGACAGTTTTCCTACGAGCAGTACTTC
j_gene: TRBJ2-1; abundance: .; v_gene: TRBV4-1; d_gene: TRBD1; CDR3aa: CASRGGQGGYNEQFF; CDR3nt: TGCGCCAGCAGGGGTGGACAGGGGGGCTACAATGAGCAGTTCTTC
j_gene: TRBJ2-7; abundance: .; v_gene: TRBV18; d_gene: TRBD1; CDR3aa: CASSPGTGVYEQYF; CDR3nt: TGTGCCAGCTCACCAGGGACAGGGGTCTACGAGCAGTACTTC
j_gene: TRBJ2-7; abundance: .; v_gene: TRBV30; d_gene: TRBD1; CDR3aa: CAWGDRDYEQYF; CDR3nt: TGTGCCTGGGGAGACAGGGACTACGAGCAGTACTTC
j_gene: TRBJ1-6; abundance: .; v_gene: TRBV7-7; d_gene: TRBD1; CDR3aa: CASSLTGQCLNSPLHF; CDR3nt: TGTGCTAGCAGCTTAACGGGACAGTGCCTTAATTCACCCCTCCACTTT
j_gene: TRBJ2-1; abundance: .; v_gene: TRBV7-2; d_gene: .; CDR3aa: CASSPRGGGLYNEQFF; CDR3nt: TGTGCCAGCAGCCCAAGGGGAGGCGGGCTTTACAATGAGCAGTTCTTC
j_gene: TRBJ2-2; abundance: .; v_gene: TRBV9; d_gene: TRBD1; CDR3aa: CASSVEGQGATGGELFF; CDR3nt: TGTGCCAGCAGCGTAGAGGGACAGGGGGCGACCGGAGGGGAGCTGTTTTTT
j_gene: TRBJ1-6; abundance: once; v_gene: TRBV5-1; d_gene: .; CDR3aa: CASSPVPRDSPLHF; CDR3nt: TGCGCCAGCAGCCCCGTCCCGAGGGATTCACCCCTCCACTTT
j_gene: TRBJ1-1; abundance: .; v_gene: TRBV19; d_gene: TRBD1; CDR3aa: CASSRRTGGILDTEAFF; CDR3nt: TGTGCCAGTAGTCGCCGGACAGGGGGCATTTTGGACACTGAAGCTTTCTTT
j_gene: TRBJ2-3; abundance: once; v_gene: TRBV4-3; d_gene: TRBD2; CDR3aa: CASSQGLQGTWGEGLPTDTQYF; CDR3nt: TGCGCCAGCAGCCAAGGGCTGCAAGGGACGTGGGGGGAGGGGTTACCCACAGATACGCAGTATTTT